This T cell receptor (beta chain) appears in the sequencing data of a study of CD8 T cell repertoires and HIV-1 epitope variants. Data came from immunoSEQ multiplex PCR; TCRdb stores just in-frame clones and leaves some out. The sample yields around 4,800 clones, roughly 76% seen once. Trimming removed 7 bases from V and 5 bases from J; junction bases left unmatched: 7. This CDR3 is 13 amino acids long. CDR1 and CDR2 from the germline V gene are MDHEN and SYDVKM. This clone was counted only a few times. Its antigen is unidentified. The J gene is TRBJ2-7, the V gene TRBV28, with TRBD1 identical over 8 bases. Material: cultured CD8+ T cells derived from PBMCs. The sequence came from a male donor with HIV. In DNA form, the CDR3 reads TGTGCCAGCAAGGACAGGGTAATCAACGAGCAGTACTTC. Translated: CASKDRVINEQYF.